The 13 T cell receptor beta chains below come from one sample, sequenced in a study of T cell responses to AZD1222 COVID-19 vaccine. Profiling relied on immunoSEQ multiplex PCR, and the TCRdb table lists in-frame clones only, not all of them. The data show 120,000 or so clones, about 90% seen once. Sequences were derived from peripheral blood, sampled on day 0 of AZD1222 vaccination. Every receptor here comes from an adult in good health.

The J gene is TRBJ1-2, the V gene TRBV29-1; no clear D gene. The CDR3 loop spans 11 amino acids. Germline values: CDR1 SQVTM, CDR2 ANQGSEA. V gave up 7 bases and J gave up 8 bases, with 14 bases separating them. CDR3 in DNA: TGCAGCGCCCTAGGCGGAGGCGGCTACACCTTC. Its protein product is CSALGGGGYTF.

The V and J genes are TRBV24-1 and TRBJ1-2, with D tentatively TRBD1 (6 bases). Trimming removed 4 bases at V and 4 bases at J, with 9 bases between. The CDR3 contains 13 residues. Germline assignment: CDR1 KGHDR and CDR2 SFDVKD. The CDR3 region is CATSEGAGYGYTF. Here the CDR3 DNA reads TGTGCCACCAGTGAGGGGGCGGGCTATGGCTACACCTTC.

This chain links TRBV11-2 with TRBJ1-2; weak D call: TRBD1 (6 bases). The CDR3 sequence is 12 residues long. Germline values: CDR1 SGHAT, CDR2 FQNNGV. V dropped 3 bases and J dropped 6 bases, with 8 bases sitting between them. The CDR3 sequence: CASSFTGNGYTF. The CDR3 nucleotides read TGTGCCAGCAGCTTCACAGGGAATGGCTACACCTTC.

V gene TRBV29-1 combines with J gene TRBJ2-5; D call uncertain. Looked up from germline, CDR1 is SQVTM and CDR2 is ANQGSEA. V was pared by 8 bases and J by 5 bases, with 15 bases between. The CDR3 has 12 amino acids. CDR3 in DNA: TGCAGCTCCGGTCCGGGTGGGGAGACCCAGTACTTC. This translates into CSSGPGGETQYF.

Written as DNA, the CDR3 is TGTGCCAGCAGTCCCACCTGGGATGAGCAGTTCTTC. It translates to CASSPTWDEQFF. The V call is TRBV28, the J call TRBJ2-1; D is uncertain. This CDR3 spans 12 amino acids. Germline-derived CDR1 and CDR2 are MDHEN and SYDVKM. Trimming removed 5 bases at V and 8 bases at J, with 10 bases between.

CDR3 coding DNA: TGTGCCAGCAGCCAAGTCCTCGGGGAGCAGTACTTC. Amino acids: CASSQVLGEQYF. The gene calls are TRBV3-1 (or the pseudogene TRBV3-2) and TRBJ2-7; D is ambiguous. Between the trimmed V and J ends, which lost 1 base and 7 bases, there was a span of 8 bases. Germline assignment: CDR1 LGHDT and CDR2 YNNKEL (reference sequence). The length of the CDR3 is 12 residues.

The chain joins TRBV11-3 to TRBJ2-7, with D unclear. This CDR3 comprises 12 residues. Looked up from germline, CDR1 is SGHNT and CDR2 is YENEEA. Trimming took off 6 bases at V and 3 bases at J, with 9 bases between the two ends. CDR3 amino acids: CASSSHGYEQYF. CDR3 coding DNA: TGTGCCAGCAGTTCTCACGGCTACGAGCAGTACTTC.

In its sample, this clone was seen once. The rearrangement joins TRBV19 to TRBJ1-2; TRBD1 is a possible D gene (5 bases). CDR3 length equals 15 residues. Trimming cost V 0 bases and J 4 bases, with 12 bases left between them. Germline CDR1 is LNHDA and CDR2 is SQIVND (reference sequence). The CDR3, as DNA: TGTGCCAGTAGTATAGATGGGGGAACTTTCTATGGCTACACCTTC. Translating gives CASSIDGGTFYGYTF.

The CDR3 is CASSPWPSGTQYF. The CDR3 DNA follows: TGTGCCAGCAGTCCATGGCCTAGCGGTACGCAGTATTTT. The V call is TRBV6-6, the J call TRBJ2-3, with 7 positions matching TRBD2. Losses at the gene ends were 5 bases for V and 8 bases for J; bases not matched to a gene: 7. The CDR3 runs 13 residues. Germline-derived CDR1 and CDR2 are MNHNY and SVGAGI (reference sequence).

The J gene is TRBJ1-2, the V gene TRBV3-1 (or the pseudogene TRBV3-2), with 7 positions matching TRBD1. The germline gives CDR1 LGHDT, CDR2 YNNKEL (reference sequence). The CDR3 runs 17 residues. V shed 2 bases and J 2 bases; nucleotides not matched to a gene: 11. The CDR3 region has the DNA TGTGCCAGCAGCCAACGGACAGGCAGACACCAGAACTATGGCTACACCTTC. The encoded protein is CASSQRTGRHQNYGYTF.

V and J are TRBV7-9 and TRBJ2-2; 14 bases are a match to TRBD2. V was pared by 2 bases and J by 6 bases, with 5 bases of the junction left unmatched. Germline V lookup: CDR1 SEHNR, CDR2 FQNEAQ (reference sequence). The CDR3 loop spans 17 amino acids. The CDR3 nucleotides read TGTGCCAGCAGCTTAAAGGGACTAGCGGGAGTCCCCGGGGAGCTGTTTTTT. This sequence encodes CASSLKGLAGVPGELFF.

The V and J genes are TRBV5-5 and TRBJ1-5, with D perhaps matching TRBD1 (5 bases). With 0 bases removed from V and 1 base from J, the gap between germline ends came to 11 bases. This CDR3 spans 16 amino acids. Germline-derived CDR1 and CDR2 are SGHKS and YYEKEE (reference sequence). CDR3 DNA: TGTGCCAGCAGCTTGGCCGGGGGGACCAGCAATCAGCCCCAGCATTTT. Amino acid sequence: CASSLAGGTSNQPQHF.

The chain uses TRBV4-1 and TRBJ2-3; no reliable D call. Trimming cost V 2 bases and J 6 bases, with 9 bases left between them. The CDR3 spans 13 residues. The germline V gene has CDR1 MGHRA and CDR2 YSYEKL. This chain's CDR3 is CASSQMTMDTQYF. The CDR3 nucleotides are TGCGCCAGCAGCCAAATGACGATGGATACGCAGTATTTT.